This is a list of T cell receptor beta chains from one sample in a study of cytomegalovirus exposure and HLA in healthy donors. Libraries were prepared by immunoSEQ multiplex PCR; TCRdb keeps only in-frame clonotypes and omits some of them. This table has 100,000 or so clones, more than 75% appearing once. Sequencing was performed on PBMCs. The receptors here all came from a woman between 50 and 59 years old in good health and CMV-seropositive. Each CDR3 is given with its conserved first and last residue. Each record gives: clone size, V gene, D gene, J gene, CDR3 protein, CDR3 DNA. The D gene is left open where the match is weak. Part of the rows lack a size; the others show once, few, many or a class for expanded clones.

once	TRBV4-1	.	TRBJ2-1	CASSQDRQRATYRWQFF	TGCGCCAGCAGCCAAGATCGTCAGCGGGCTACCTATAGGTGGCAGTTCTTC
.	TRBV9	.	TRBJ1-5	CASSVQPGDQPQHF	TGTGCCAGCAGCGTCCAACCAGGGGATCAGCCCCAGCATTTT
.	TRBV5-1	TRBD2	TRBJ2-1	CASSLSPGLALAGEQFF	TGCGCCAGCAGCTTGTCACCGGGACTAGCCCTCGCGGGCGAGCAGTTCTTC
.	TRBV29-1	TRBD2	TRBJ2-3	CSVTGTSGGSTDTQYF	TGCAGCGTAACCGGGACTAGCGGGGGAAGCACAGATACGCAGTATTTT
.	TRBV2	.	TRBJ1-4	CASSETREVFF	TGTGCCAGCAGTGAAACCAGGGAGGTGTTTTTT
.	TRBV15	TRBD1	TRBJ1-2	CATSSGGQGRVGYTF	TGTGCCACCAGCAGCGGGGGACAGGGGCGGGTTGGCTACACCTTC
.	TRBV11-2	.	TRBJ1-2	CASSLGGGDGYTF	TGTGCCAGCAGCTTAGGGGGGGGTGATGGCTACACCTTC
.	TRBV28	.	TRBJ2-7	CASSLDSSYEQYF	TGTGCCAGCAGTTTAGACAGCTCCTACGAGCAGTACTTC
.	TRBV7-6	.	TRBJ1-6	CASSSRGQGAYNSPLHF	TGTGCCAGCAGCTCCAGGGGTCAGGGTGCTTATAATTCACCCCTCCACTTT
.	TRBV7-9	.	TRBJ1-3	CASSFTGTNSGNTIYF	TGTGCCAGCAGCTTCACAGGGACCAACTCTGGAAACACCATATATTTT
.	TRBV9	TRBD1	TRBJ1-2	CASSPQRQGGYGYTF	TGTGCCAGCAGCCCCCAGAGACAGGGGGGATATGGCTACACCTTC
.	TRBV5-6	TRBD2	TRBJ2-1	CASSLKLAGGPSYNEQFF	TGTGCCAGCAGCTTGAAACTAGCGGGAGGGCCATCCTACAATGAGCAGTTCTTC
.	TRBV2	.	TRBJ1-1	CASSEGQGNTEAFF	TGTGCCAGCAGTGAAGGTCAGGGAAACACTGAAGCTTTCTTT
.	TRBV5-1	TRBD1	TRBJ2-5	CATGTGARETQYF	TGCGCCACCGGGACAGGGGCCAGGGAGACCCAGTACTTC
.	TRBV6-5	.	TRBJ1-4	CASTKKGFGEKLFF	TGTGCCAGCACCAAAAAGGGGTTTGGCGAAAAACTGTTTTTT
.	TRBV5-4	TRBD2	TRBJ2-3	CASSYGLAGTGTDTQYF	TGTGCCAGCAGCTACGGACTAGCGGGGACCGGGACAGATACGCAGTATTTT
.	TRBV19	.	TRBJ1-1	CASSTPPSRAAFF	TGTGCCAGTAGTACCCCACCATCTCGAGCAGCTTTCTTT
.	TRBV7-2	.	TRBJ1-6	CASSPYRDNSPLHF	TGTGCCAGCAGCCCCTACAGGGATAATTCACCCCTCCACTTT
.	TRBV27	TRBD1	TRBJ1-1	CASSPQGVEAFF	TGTGCCAGCAGTCCCCAGGGGGTTGAAGCTTTCTTT
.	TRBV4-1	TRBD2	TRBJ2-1	CASSSLFFREGLDEQFF	TGCGCCAGCAGCTCCCTCTTTTTTCGGGAGGGCCTGGATGAGCAGTTCTTC
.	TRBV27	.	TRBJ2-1	CASSTRFSYNEQFF	TGTGCCAGCAGTACCAGATTTTCCTACAATGAGCAGTTCTTC
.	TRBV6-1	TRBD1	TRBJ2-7	CASSIPTGSYEQYF	TGTGCCAGCAGTATCCCGACAGGGAGCTACGAGCAGTACTTC
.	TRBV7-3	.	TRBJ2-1	CASSLSQGEQFF	TGTGCCAGCAGCCTGTCCCAGGGTGAGCAGTTCTTC
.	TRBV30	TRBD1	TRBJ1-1	CAWCAGGDTEAFF	TGTGCCTGGTGTGCAGGGGGCGACACTGAAGCTTTCTTT
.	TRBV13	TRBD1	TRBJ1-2	CASSFLTGDYGYTF	TGTGCCAGCAGCTTCCTGACAGGGGACTATGGCTACACCTTC
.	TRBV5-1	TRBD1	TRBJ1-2	CASSVGQTYGYTF	TGCGCCAGCAGTGTGGGACAGACTTATGGCTACACCTTC
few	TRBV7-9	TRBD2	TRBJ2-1	CASSFTSGRSNEQFF	TGTGCCAGCAGCTTCACTAGCGGGAGGTCTAATGAGCAGTTCTTC
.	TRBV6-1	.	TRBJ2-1	CASNVAGRRNEQFF	TGTGCCAGCAATGTTGCAGGGAGGCGCAATGAGCAGTTCTTC
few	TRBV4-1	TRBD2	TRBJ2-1	CASSQGLAGANEQFF	TGCGCCAGCAGCCAGGGACTAGCGGGGGCAAATGAGCAGTTCTTC
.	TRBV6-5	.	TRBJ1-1	CASSLISQGFNTEAFF	TGTGCCAGCAGTTTAATCTCCCAGGGATTCAACACTGAAGCTTTCTTT
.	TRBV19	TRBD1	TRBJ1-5	CASSPRDRGSPNQPQHF	TGTGCCAGTAGTCCCCGAGACAGGGGGTCTCCTAATCAGCCCCAGCATTTT
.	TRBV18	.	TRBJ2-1	CASSISGQGVNEQFF	TGTGCCAGCTCAATATCAGGACAAGGGGTCAATGAGCAGTTCTTC
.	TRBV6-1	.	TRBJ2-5	CASRVDMETQYF	TGTGCCAGCAGAGTGGACATGGAGACCCAGTACTTC
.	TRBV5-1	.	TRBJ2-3	CASSSGVVRKGTDTQYF	TGCGCCAGCAGCTCGGGGGTAGTGCGAAAGGGCACAGATACGCAGTATTTT
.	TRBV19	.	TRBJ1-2	CASREGDYGYTF	TGTGCCAGTAGAGAGGGCGACTATGGCTACACCTTC
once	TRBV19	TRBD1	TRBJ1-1	CASSPGQYRNEAFF	TGTGCCAGTAGTCCGGGACAGTACCGTAATGAAGCTTTCTTT
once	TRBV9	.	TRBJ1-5	CASSVDGSNQPQHF	TGTGCCAGCAGCGTAGACGGTAGCAATCAGCCCCAGCATTTT
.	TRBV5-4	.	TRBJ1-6	CASSSGGERNSPLHF	TGTGCCAGCAGTTCGGGGGGGGAGAGGAATTCACCCCTCCACTTT
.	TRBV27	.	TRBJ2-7	CASRITNGPDYEQYF	TGTGCCAGCAGAATCACCAACGGGCCAGACTACGAGCAGTACTTC
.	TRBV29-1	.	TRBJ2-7	CSVDGGEAYEQYF	TGCAGCGTTGACGGGGGAGAGGCCTACGAGCAGTACTTC
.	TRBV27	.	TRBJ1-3	CASSLNGQGISGNTIYF	TGTGCCAGCAGTTTAAATGGGCAGGGGATCTCTGGAAACACCATATATTTT
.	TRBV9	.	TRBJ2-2	CASSVYSGANTGELFF	TGTGCCAGCAGCGTCTATAGCGGAGCCAACACCGGGGAGCTGTTTTTT
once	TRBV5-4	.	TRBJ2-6	CASSSRDTISGANVLTF	TGTGCCAGCAGCTCCCGGGACACGATCTCTGGGGCCAACGTCCTGACTTTC
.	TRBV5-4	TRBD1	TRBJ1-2	CASRPGGGYGYTF	TGTGCCAGCAGACCAGGGGGCGGGTATGGCTACACCTTC
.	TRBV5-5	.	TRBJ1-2	CASSQDRMGSYYGYTF	TGTGCCAGCAGCCAAGATAGAATGGGGAGTTACTATGGCTACACCTTC
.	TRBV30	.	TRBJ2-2	CAWSPDRWNTGELFF	TGTGCCTGGAGTCCTGACAGGTGGAACACCGGGGAGCTGTTTTTT
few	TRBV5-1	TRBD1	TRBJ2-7	CASSPGGTGGWDEQYF	TGCGCCAGCAGCCCCGGGGGGACAGGGGGCTGGGACGAGCAGTACTTC
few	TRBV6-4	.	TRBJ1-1	CASSDGEGHAEAFF	TGTGCCAGCAGTGACGGGGAGGGCCACGCTGAAGCTTTCTTT
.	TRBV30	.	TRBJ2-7	CACYSSYEQYF	TGTGCCTGTTATAGCTCCTACGAGCAGTACTTC
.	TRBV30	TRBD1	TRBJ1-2	CAWSVHRGDYGYTF	TGTGCCTGGAGTGTACACAGGGGAGATTATGGCTACACCTTC
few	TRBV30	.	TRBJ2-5	CALDQETQYF	TGTGCCCTAGATCAAGAGACCCAGTACTTC
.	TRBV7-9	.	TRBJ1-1	CASSSGPRRGGTEAFF	TGTGCCAGCAGCTCCGGCCCTCGGAGGGGCGGCACTGAAGCTTTCTTT
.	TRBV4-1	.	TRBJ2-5	CASSQEPGYETQYF	TGCGCCAGCAGCCAAGAGCCCGGGTACGAGACCCAGTACTTC